The sequence of this TCR beta chain was determined in a study of blood T cell repertoires in COVID-19. Looking at the study overall: The samples span acute and convalescent COVID-19 from the United States, Italy and Spain. The cDNA or gDNA used as material had been derived from T cells, B-cell-depleted T cells, or PBMCs.

Original data processing: Amplification of reference gene primers was used by the study to estimate nucleated cell counts. Profiling relied on immunoSEQ multiplex PCR, and the TCRdb table lists in-frame clones only, not all of them. The V and J calls and clone size come from that table; D and trimming were worked out from the DNA. Of about 280,000 clones in the sample, around 84% are singletons; the top ten hold 5%. The CDR3 has 15 residues. V trimming: 8 bases; J trimming: 7 bases; junction bases outside the gene matches: 9. Germline CDR1 MNHNY, CDR2 SVGAGI (reference sequence). In terms of age and location, participants ranged from roughly 18 to 90 years and lived in about two dozen US areas.

The rearrangement uses TRBV6-6 and TRBJ2-1; TRBD1 aligns across 12 bases. The sample comprised PBMCs or T cells enriched from blood (not recorded which). The clonotype comes from a man aged 35 to 55 who had been exposed to COVID-19. The CDR3 is CASDPGTGGLNEQFF. Here the CDR3 DNA reads TGTGCCAGCGACCCCGGGACAGGGGGCCTGAATGAGCAGTTCTTC.